These 28 T cell receptor beta chains were all obtained from the same sample, sequenced in a study of regulatory T cells in long-lasting Graves disease. CDR3-region Arm-PCR and iRepertoire HTBI primers produced the TCR beta libraries. TCRdb called the multiplex PCR reads again in MiXCR, with one record for every CDR3 protein. The sample holds about 500,000 distinct CDR3 sequences, around 15% seen once. Time point indicated: newly diagnosed GD, antithyroid drugs for less than 3 months. PBMC-derived RNA was used for the TCR library. Another study also made use of these data, one on T cells in Graves' hyperthyroidism and ophthalmopathy.

The starting material was peripheral blood mononuclear cells (PBMCs), obtained at new diagnosis, from a patient treated with antithyroid drugs. These receptors all come from a man between 40 and 49 years old with Graves disease.

This clonotype was recorded many times. The chain uses TRBV5-1 and TRBJ2-1; D unclear. Per the germline V gene, CDR1 is SGHRS and CDR2 is YFSETQ. V was trimmed by 0 bases and J by 0 bases, leaving 10 bases between them. This CDR3 spans 16 amino acids. The CDR3 nucleotides read TGCGCCAGCAGCTTGGAGGCCGTGAGCTCCTACAATGAGCAGTTCTTC. Translating it yields CASSLEAVSSYNEQFF.

In its sample, this clonotype was seen a few times. This chain joins TRBV5-1 and TRBJ2-5; 7 nucleotides agree with TRBD2. In germline, CDR1 is SGHRS, CDR2 YFSETQ. Germline trimming cut 0 bases from V and 4 bases from J; bases unmatched to any gene: 12. This CDR3 is 17 amino acids long. The CDR3 loop reads CASSLAGTGGRGETQYF. CDR3 sequence (DNA): TGCGCCAGCAGCTTGGCCGGGACGGGAGGACGCGGAGAGACCCAGTACTTC.

This clonotype was seen a few times. This chain joins TRBV12-3 or TRBV12-4 and TRBJ1-4; perhaps TRBD1 as D (6 bases). V was shortened by 1 base and J by 7 bases, with 10 bases between the two germline ends. This CDR3 comprises 14 residues. Here the CDR3 DNA reads TGTGCCAGCAGTTTAGGGCAGGGGCCTGAAAAACTGTTTTTT. Its protein is CASSLGQGPEKLFF.

In its sample, this clonotype was seen many times. The J gene is TRBJ2-1, the V gene TRBV6-1; TRBD1 aligns across 9 bases. Per germline, CDR1 MNHNS and CDR2 SASEGT. This CDR3 comprises 15 residues. The trim removed 5 bases at V and 1 base at J, leaving 3 bases unmatched. In nucleotides, the CDR3 is TGTGCCAGCAGTCCGACAGGGGGGTCCTACAATGAGCAGTTCTTC. As protein: CASSPTGGSYNEQFF.

This clonotype appeared once. The chain employs TRBV10-3 and TRBJ1-2; D is uncertain. The V gene lost 6 bases and the J gene lost 7 bases, with 12 bases spanning the gap. This CDR3 spans 12 amino acids. The germline V gene has CDR1 ENHRY and CDR2 SYGVKD. CDR3 DNA sequence: TGTGCCATCAGCAAAGGAGTTGGTGGCTACACCTTC. It encodes CAISKGVGGYTF.

Remarks on this clonotype: A read error may be the cause here, since a much bigger clone is one base away. The V gene is TRBV28, the J gene TRBJ2-7; 10 nucleotides align to TRBD2. The CDR3 sequence is 15 residues long. After removal of 7 bases from V and 2 bases from J, the junction contained 8 bases not matched to a gene. Germline V lookup: CDR1 MDHEN, CDR2 SYDVKM. This CDR3 reads CASIRTSGFTYEQYF. CDR3 DNA sequence: TGTGCCAGCATTAGGACTAGCGGCTTTACCTACGAGCAGTACTTC.

The rearrangement links TRBV6-1 to TRBJ2-2; TRBD1 matches 11 bases. The CDR3 is 16 residues long. V gave up 6 bases and J gave up 4 bases; unmatched junction bases: 7. The germline V gene encodes CDR1 MNHNS and CDR2 SASEGT. DNA for the CDR3: TGTGCCAGCAGGAGGACAGGGGGCGATGGCACCGGGGAGCTGTTTTTT. Its protein is CASRRTGGDGTGELFF.

This clonotype was found many times. V is TRBV7-2 and J is TRBJ1-1; D perhaps matches TRBD1 (5 bases). Germline CDR1 reads SGHTA; CDR2 reads FQGNSA. CDR3 length: 15 residues. The germline V and J ends were trimmed by 0 bases and 1 base, with 9 bases remaining between them. The CDR3 DNA reads TGTGCCAGCAGCTTAGCGGGGCAGAAGAACACTGAAGCTTTCTTT. Translating gives CASSLAGQKNTEAFF.

There are many counts of this clonotype. The DNA for the CDR3 is TGTGCCAGCAGCGGTGGGGGACGGAAGAACACTGAAGCTTTCTTT. This encodes CASSGGGRKNTEAFF. This rearrangement joins TRBV7-9 to TRBJ1-1; possible D gene TRBD1, 5 bases. The length of the CDR3 is 15 residues. Germline V CDR1 and CDR2: SEHNR, FQNEAQ (reference sequence). Trimming removed 5 bases at V and 1 base at J, with 14 bases between.

The genes are TRBV10-3 and TRBJ2-2; a possible D gene is TRBD1 (5 bases). The CDR3 has 16 residues. Germline CDR1 and CDR2: ENHRY and SYGVKD. Trimming took off 4 bases at V and 5 bases at J, with 17 bases between the two ends. DNA of the CDR3: TGTGCCATCAGTGGGGGCGAAAGCAGGGATACCGGGGAGCTGTTTTTT. Its protein product is CAISGGESRDTGELFF.

In this sample, this clonotype turned up many times. CDR3 in DNA: TGTGCCAGCTCCCCGGCTGGGAACACTGAAGCTTTCTTT. Translating gives CASSPAGNTEAFF. V and J are TRBV18 and TRBJ1-1, with D unclear. Germline loops: CDR1 KGHSH, CDR2 LQKENI. V gave up 6 bases and J gave up 1 base, with 9 bases separating them. The CDR3 sequence is 13 residues long.

The chain links TRBV29-1 to TRBJ1-5, with 7 bases identical to TRBD1. Germline CDR1 reads SQVTM; CDR2 reads ANQGSEA. CDR3 length equals 13 residues. V lost 4 bases to trimming and J lost 6 bases; unmatched junction nucleotides: 6. Here the CDR3 reads CSVGQGYGQPQHF. The CDR3, as DNA: TGCAGCGTTGGACAGGGTTACGGTCAGCCCCAGCATTTT.

The chain's CDR3 is CASSTETGQVFSGNTIYF. The CDR3 DNA sequence: TGTGCCAGCAGCACCGAAACCGGACAGGTATTCTCTGGAAACACCATATATTTT. This chain links TRBV5-6 with TRBJ1-3, with 7 bases lining up with TRBD1. The CDR3 has 18 residues. The germline CDR1 and CDR2 sequences are SGHDT and YYEEEE. Trimming removed 4 bases from V and 0 bases from J; junction bases left unmatched: 13.

This clonotype was picked up a small number of times. J is TRBJ1-6 and V is TRBV28, with no clear D. The germline gives CDR1 MDHEN, CDR2 SYDVKM. The CDR3 contains 15 residues. Trimming shortened V by 3 bases and J by 7 bases, and 13 bases separated the two germline ends. CDR3 sequence reads: CASSFYAGSNSPLHF. The CDR3 coding sequence is TGTGCCAGCAGTTTCTATGCCGGGAGCAATTCACCCCTCCACTTT.

As for this clonotype: A read error may be the cause here, since a much bigger clone is one base away. No conserved phenylalanine or tryptophan ends this CDR3, so it is likely a read error. The chain recombines TRBV12-3 or TRBV12-4 with TRBJ2-7; 8 nucleotides agree with TRBD2. There are 14 residues in the CDR3. Trimming cost V 3 bases and J 4 bases; bases outside gene matches: 5. The CDR3 DNA follows: TGTGCCAGCAGTTTTCTAGCGGGCACTTACGAGCAGTACTGC. Protein: CASSFLAGTYEQYC.

This clonotype was recorded a few times. The J gene is TRBJ2-2, the V gene TRBV7-9; D is unclear. The CDR3 covers 17 residues. Germline values: CDR1 SEHNR, CDR2 FQNEAQ (reference sequence). The V gene lost 3 bases and the J gene lost 0 bases, with 14 bases spanning the gap. The CDR3 here is CASSLALAVANTGELFF. The CDR3 bases are TGTGCCAGCAGCTTGGCGCTGGCGGTCGCGAACACCGGGGAGCTGTTTTTT.

This clonotype was observed a few times. The V gene is TRBV2, the J gene TRBJ2-1, with 7 bases matching TRBD2. Per the germline V gene, CDR1 is SNHLY and CDR2 is FYNNEI. The CDR3 runs to 15 residues. V was clipped by 4 bases and J by 5 bases; unmatched bases: 8. CDR3 residues: CASSVFREVNNEQFF. Written as DNA, the CDR3 is TGTGCCAGCAGTGTGTTCCGGGAGGTAAACAATGAGCAGTTCTTC.

This clonotype was recorded many times. This chain links TRBV7-6 with TRBJ2-7; TRBD1 aligns across 8 bases. J was trimmed by 1 base and V by 6 bases; bases with no gene match: 8. CDR1 and CDR2 (germline): SGHVS, FNYEAQ. The CDR3 has 15 residues. CDR3 sequence reads: CASSKPGQDSYEQYF. CDR3 DNA: TGTGCCAGCAGTAAGCCGGGACAGGATTCCTACGAGCAGTACTTC. Filled out from reference TRBV7-6 and TRBJ2-7, the complete variable domain reads GAGVSQSPRYKVTKRGQDVALRCDPISGHVSLYWYRQALGQGPEFLTYFNYEAQQDKSGLPNDRFSAERPEGSISTLTIQRTEQRDSAMYRCASSKPGQDSYEQYFGPGTRLTVT.

This clonotype was counted at least ten times. The J gene is TRBJ2-7, the V gene TRBV27; 10 positions agree with TRBD1. The CDR3 length is 12 residues. V lost 10 bases and J lost 2; bases outside the gene matches: 2. Looked up from germline, CDR1 is MNHEY and CDR2 is SMNVEV (reference sequence). CDR3 coding DNA: TGTGCCACCGGGACAGGGGCCTACGAGCAGTACTTC. Protein product: CATGTGAYEQYF.

Ten or more counts support this clonotype. This chain uses TRBV19 with TRBJ2-7; 9 nucleotides match TRBD1. Trimming cost V 0 bases and J 4 bases; bases outside gene matches: 7. Germline CDR1 LNHDA, CDR2 SQIVND (reference sequence). This CDR3 has 16 amino acids. In DNA, the CDR3 is TGTGCCAGTAGTATAGATGGCACAGGGGGCTGGTACGAGCAGTACTTC. Its translation is CASSIDGTGGWYEQYF.

This clonotype was found many times. The chain couples TRBV7-2 to TRBJ2-7; D might be TRBD2 (5 bases). Trimming left V 5 bases short and J 4 bases short, with 15 bases between. This CDR3 has 14 amino acids. The germline V gene encodes CDR1 SGHTA and CDR2 FQGNSA. CDR3 in DNA: TGTGCCAGCAGCCCAGGTCTGGGGAGATACGAGCAGTACTTC. Protein: CASSPGLGRYEQYF.

This sequence joins TRBV29-1 and TRBJ2-7; 9 positions agree with TRBD1. V shed 6 bases, J shed 3 bases, and the junction held 12 bases outside the gene matches. The germline CDR1 and CDR2 sequences are SQVTM and ANQGSEA. CDR3 length: 15 amino acids. CDR3 nucleotide sequence: TGCAGCGTCACTAGAACCGGGACAGGGAACTACGAGCAGTACTTC. Translated: CSVTRTGTGNYEQYF.

Many counts were recorded for this clonotype. The CDR3 DNA reads as TGTGCCAGCAGTTTAGCCGGGGTCGGCTCCTACGAGCAGTACTTC. It yields the protein CASSLAGVGSYEQYF. The chain has TRBV28 and TRBJ2-7, with TRBD2 as a possible D gene (5 bases). Germline CDR1 MDHEN, CDR2 SYDVKM. V was clipped by 2 bases and J by 0 bases, with 11 bases between them. The CDR3 contains 15 residues.

On this clonotype itself: With a far larger clone one base away, a read error is the likely cause. CDR3 DNA: TGTGCCAGCAGCTCCCCGCGGACAGGGGGCGCCGGGCAGTACTTC. This encodes CASSSPRTGGAGQYF. The chain recombines TRBV24-1 with TRBJ2-7; TRBD1 agrees at 11 bases. The CDR3 runs to 15 residues. Germline CDR1 is KGHDR and CDR2 is SFDVKD. Trimming cost V 11 bases and J 9 bases; bases outside gene matches: 17.

This clonotype occurred a few times. The genes are TRBV7-2 and TRBJ2-7; TRBD2 matches 9 bases. The length of the CDR3 is 14 residues. Looked up from germline, CDR1 is SGHTA and CDR2 is FQGNSA. The junction had 6 bases not matched to a gene; V was cut back by 5 bases and J by 4 bases. The CDR3 reads CASSPWTSAYEQYF. The CDR3 DNA reads as TGTGCCAGCAGCCCTTGGACTAGCGCGTACGAGCAGTACTTC.

This clonotype was found many times. The V gene is TRBV30, the J gene TRBJ1-2; D is unclear. Germline assignment: CDR1 GTSNPN and CDR2 SVGIG (reference sequence). V lost 2 bases and J 0 bases, leaving 13 bases between the germline ends. CDR3 size: 15 residues. The CDR3 region has the DNA TGTGCCTGGAGTCCCCTGGGCCCTTCTAACTATGGCTACACCTTC. Its translation is CAWSPLGPSNYGYTF.

This clonotype was observed many times. This chain connects TRBV3-1 to TRBJ1-4, with D possibly matching TRBD1 (5 bases). This CDR3 has 14 residues. Germline assignment: CDR1 LGHDT and CDR2 YNNKEL (reference sequence). Trimming cost V 6 bases and J 5 bases, with 13 bases left between them. CDR3 nucleotide sequence: TGTGCCAGCAGAGACGACAGAGGGAATGAAAAACTGTTTTTT. Translation gives CASRDDRGNEKLFF.

This clonotype occurred many times. The rearrangement links TRBV6-1 to TRBJ1-2, with D unresolved. The CDR3 spans 16 residues. From germline, CDR1 is MNHNS and CDR2 SASEGT. The V and J ends lost 5 bases and 0 bases respectively, with 16 bases between them. The CDR3 region has the DNA TGTGCCAGCAGTCCCGGTTCGAGCAGCACTAACTATGGCTACACCTTC. Protein product: CASSPGSSSTNYGYTF.